This T cell receptor beta chain was captured by sequencing in a study of blood T cell repertoires in COVID-19. Germline CDR1 reads SNHLY; CDR2 reads FYNNEI. With V trimmed by 8 bases and J by 1 base, 4 bases remained unmatched. This CDR3 has 13 amino acids. Assay used: immunoSEQ multiplex PCR; TCRdb lists only in-frame clones, some missing. The sample records fewer than 200,000 clones, about four fifths being singletons. This clonotype originated in a woman aged 80 or over with COVID-19, enrolled during active disease. The sequencing sample was made of peripheral blood. The chain is built from TRBV2 and TRBJ1-1; TRBD1 agrees at 7 bases. CDR3 DNA sequence: TGTGCCAGCCAACAGGGGCCGAACACTGAAGCTTTCTTT. Translating it yields CASQQGPNTEAFF.